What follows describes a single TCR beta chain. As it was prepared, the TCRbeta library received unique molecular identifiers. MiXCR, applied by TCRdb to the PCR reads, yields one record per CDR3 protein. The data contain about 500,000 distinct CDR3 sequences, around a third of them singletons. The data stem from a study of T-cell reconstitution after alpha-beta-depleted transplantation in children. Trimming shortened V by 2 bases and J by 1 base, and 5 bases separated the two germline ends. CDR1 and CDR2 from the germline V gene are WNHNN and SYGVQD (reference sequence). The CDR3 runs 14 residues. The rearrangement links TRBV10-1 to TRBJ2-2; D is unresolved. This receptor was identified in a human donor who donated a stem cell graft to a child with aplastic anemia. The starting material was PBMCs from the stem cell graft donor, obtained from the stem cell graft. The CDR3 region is CASSERVNTGELFF. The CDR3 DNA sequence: TGCGCCAGCAGTGAGCGGGTGAACACCGGGGAGCTGTTTTTT.